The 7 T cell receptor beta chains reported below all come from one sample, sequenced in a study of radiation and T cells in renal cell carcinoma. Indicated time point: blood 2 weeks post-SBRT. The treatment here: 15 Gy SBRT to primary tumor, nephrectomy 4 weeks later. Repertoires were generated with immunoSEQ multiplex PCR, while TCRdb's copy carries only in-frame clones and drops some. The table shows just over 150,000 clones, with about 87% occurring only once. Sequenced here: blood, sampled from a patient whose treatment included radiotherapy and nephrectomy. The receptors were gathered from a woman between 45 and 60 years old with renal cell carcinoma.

The CDR3 here is CASSQTRGQDPYEQYF. The CDR3 coding sequence is TGTGCCAGCAGCCAGACGCGGGGACAAGACCCCTACGAGCAGTACTTC. This sequence joins TRBV14 and TRBJ2-7; D may match TRBD1 or TRBD2 (6 bases each). V gave up 3 bases and J gave up 2 bases, with 17 bases separating them. The CDR3 is made up of 16 amino acids. Germline values: CDR1 SGHDN, CDR2 FVKESK.

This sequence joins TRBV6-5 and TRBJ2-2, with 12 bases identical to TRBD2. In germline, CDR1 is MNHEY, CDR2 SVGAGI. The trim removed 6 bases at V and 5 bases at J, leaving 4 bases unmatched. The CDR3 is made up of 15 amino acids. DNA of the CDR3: TGTGCCAGCAGCCCTACTAGCGGGGGGACCGGGGAGCTGTTTTTT. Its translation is CASSPTSGGTGELFF.

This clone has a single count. CDR3 bases: TGTGCCAGCACAGGGGCGTCCGGGGAGCTGTTTTTT. Its protein product is CASTGASGELFF. The chain carries TRBV6-5 and TRBJ2-2, with D tentatively TRBD1 (6 bases). Trimming shortened V by 7 bases and J by 6 bases, and 9 bases separated the two germline ends. Germline lookup yields CDR1 MNHEY and CDR2 SVGAGI. The CDR3 runs to 12 residues.

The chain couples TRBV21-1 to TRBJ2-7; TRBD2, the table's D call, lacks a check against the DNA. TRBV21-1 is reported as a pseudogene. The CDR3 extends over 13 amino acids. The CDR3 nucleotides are TGTGCCAGCGTGCGCGTCTTCTCCTACGAGCAGTACTTC. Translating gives CASVRVFSYEQYF.

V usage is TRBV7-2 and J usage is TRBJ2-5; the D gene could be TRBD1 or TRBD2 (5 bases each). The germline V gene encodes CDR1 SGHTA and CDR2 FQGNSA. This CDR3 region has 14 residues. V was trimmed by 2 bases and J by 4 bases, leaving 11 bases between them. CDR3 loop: CASSLRGRGETQYF. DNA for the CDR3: TGTGCCAGCAGCTTACGGGGCCGGGGAGAGACCCAGTACTTC.

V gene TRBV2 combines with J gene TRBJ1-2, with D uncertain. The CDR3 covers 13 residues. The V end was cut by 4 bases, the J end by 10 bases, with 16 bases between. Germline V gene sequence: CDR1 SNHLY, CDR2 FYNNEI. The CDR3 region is CASSVGRGSDYTF. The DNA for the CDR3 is TGTGCCAGCAGTGTAGGCAGAGGGAGTGACTACACCTTC.

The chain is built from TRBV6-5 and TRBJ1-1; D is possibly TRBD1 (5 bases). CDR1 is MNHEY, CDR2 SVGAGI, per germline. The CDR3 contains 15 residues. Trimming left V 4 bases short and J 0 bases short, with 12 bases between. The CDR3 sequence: CASSWGGRMNTEAFF. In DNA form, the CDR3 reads TGTGCCAGCAGTTGGGGGGGGAGGATGAACACTGAAGCTTTCTTT.